This T cell receptor beta chain derives from a study of identical twins. Germline trimming cut 9 bases from V and 2 bases from J; bases unmatched to any gene: 6. The CDR3 is made up of 13 amino acids. Germline values: CDR1 ENHRY, CDR2 SYGVKD. This clonotype was counted only a few times. Its target is not known. TCRdb ran MiXCR on the 5' RACE reads and lists one entry per CDR3 protein. The data show 350,000 to 600,000 distinct CDR3 sequences, 14% seen once. Whole-study findings and limits: Among monozygotic twins, out-of-frame TCR alpha sharing exceeded what models predicted.

The same data also went into a second study, on yellow fever vaccine responses in identical twins.

The TCR was taken from a woman under 30 in good health. The J gene is TRBJ2-7, the V gene TRBV10-3; 8 bases agree with TRBD2. Sequencing used CD4+ T cells sorted from blood. The CDR3 here is CAIRSGDPYEQYF. CDR3 bases: TGTGCCATTCGTAGCGGGGACCCCTACGAGCAGTACTTC.